This T cell receptor (beta chain) came from a study of T cells in Graves' hyperthyroidism and ophthalmopathy. Overall study results and limits: Blood also held most thyroid clonotypes expanded beyond 0.001.

Trimming cost V 1 base and J 4 bases; bases outside gene matches: 3. Looked up from germline, CDR1 is LGHNA and CDR2 is YSLEER. The CDR3 spans 15 residues. At least ten counts were recorded for this clonotype. Its specificity is not known. Amplification targeted TCR beta CDR3 regions from RNA transcripts. With the HTBI primer set, the TCR CDR3 went through a first round of RT-PCR. TCRdb reprocessed the multiplex PCR reads via MiXCR and lists one record per CDR3 protein. Altogether roughly 380,000 distinct CDR3 sequences are present, roughly 13% being singletons, with the ten largest covering roughly 4.8%.

Sequenced sample: blood. The clonotype comes from a woman under 30 with Graves' hyperthyroidism. J is TRBJ2-7 and V is TRBV4-3, with 11 nucleotides matching TRBD2. CDR3 DNA sequence: TGCGCCAGCAGCCAAGGACTAGCGGGAATGTACGAGCAGTACTTC. Translation gives CASSQGLAGMYEQYF.